The 25 T cell receptor beta chains given below trace back to one sample, sequenced in a study of shared clonotypes between healthy human individuals. The repertoire was sequenced with immunoSEQ multiplex PCR; TCRdb's copy has only in-frame clones and lacks some. The data contain approximately 2.5 million clones, 93% of them singletons. Sequenced input: naive CD4+ T cells from PBMCs. Subset reported: CD45RA+ positively selected. The receptors shown here come from a man between 18 and 29 years old in good health. Some clones in this sample may be carry-over from other donors' samples.

This chain connects TRBV5-1 to TRBJ1-3; D is undetermined. V dropped 0 bases and J dropped 4 bases, with 8 bases sitting between them. Germline V CDR1 and CDR2: SGHRS, YFSETQ. This CDR3 contains 14 residues. The CDR3 coding sequence is TGCGCCAGCAGCTTGGGGGCATACGGAAACACCATATATTTT. It translates to CASSLGAYGNTIYF.

The rearrangement joins TRBV5-4 to TRBJ1-3; weak D call: TRBD1 (5 bases). Trimming took 4 bases from V and 4 from J, leaving 15 bases between them. The CDR3 is 15 amino acids. Germline lookup yields CDR1 SGHNT and CDR2 YYREEE (reference sequence). The CDR3 DNA reads TGTGCCAGCAGCACTTTGGGGGGTAGCGGAAACACCATATATTTT. This codes for CASSTLGGSGNTIYF.

V is TRBV9 and J is TRBJ2-1, with TRBD2 identical over 9 bases. Looked up from germline, CDR1 is SGDLS and CDR2 is YYNGEE. V lost 3 bases, J lost 5 bases, and 6 bases stayed unmatched. The CDR3 is made up of 15 amino acids. In DNA form, the CDR3 reads TGTGCCAGCAGCGGCCCGTTAGCGGGAGACAATGAGCAGTTCTTC. Encoded protein: CASSGPLAGDNEQFF.

The V call is TRBV28, the J call TRBJ1-3; no firm D call. Per germline, CDR1 MDHEN and CDR2 SYDVKM. Deletions cut 6 bases from V and 0 bases from J, with 9 bases between. The CDR3 spans 14 residues. The CDR3 region is CASSVTSSGNTIYF. The CDR3 DNA sequence: TGTGCCAGCAGCGTGACGTCCTCTGGAAACACCATATATTTT.

V is TRBV7-3 and J is TRBJ2-2, with 8 nucleotides matching TRBD1. The CDR3 loop spans 14 amino acids. The germline V gene encodes CDR1 SGHTA and CDR2 FQGTGA. Trimming removed 3 bases from V and 5 bases from J; junction bases left unmatched: 2. CDR3 DNA: TGTGCCAGCAGCTTGAGGACAGGGACCGGGGAGCTGTTTTTT. Protein: CASSLRTGTGELFF.

The V call is TRBV27, the J call TRBJ2-7, with 7 bases identical to TRBD1. In germline, CDR1 is MNHEY, CDR2 SMNVEV (reference sequence). This CDR3 spans 15 amino acids. V shed 0 bases and J 5 bases; nucleotides not matched to a gene: 7. CDR3 region: CASSLSIGGYDEQYF. For the CDR3, the DNA is TGTGCCAGCAGTTTATCAATAGGGGGCTACGACGAGCAGTACTTC.

This clone is a singleton in its sample. The V call is TRBV28, the J call TRBJ1-1; the D is unclear. The CDR3 contains 12 residues. Trimming took off 5 bases at V and 6 bases at J, with 10 bases between the two ends. Germline V gene sequence: CDR1 MDHEN, CDR2 SYDVKM. The CDR3 loop reads CASSAGRPEAFF. CDR3 nucleotides: TGTGCCAGCAGTGCAGGACGACCTGAAGCTTTCTTT.

The CDR3 loop is CSVGWTGGHEQFF. The CDR3 DNA sequence: TGCAGCGTCGGCTGGACAGGGGGCCATGAGCAGTTCTTC. The chain combines TRBV29-1 with TRBJ2-1, with TRBD1 matching 11 bases. With 6 bases clipped from V and 8 bases from J, the junction kept 6 bases outside the gene matches. The germline V gene encodes CDR1 SQVTM and CDR2 ANQGSEA. This CDR3 contains 13 residues.

The chain is built from TRBV5-1 and TRBJ1-1; possibly TRBD1 for D (5 bases). The CDR3 contains 14 residues. The V end lost 3 bases, the J end lost 11 bases, and 20 bases lay between the germline ends. Germline loops: CDR1 SGHRS, CDR2 YFSETQ. CDR3 sequence: CASSSPEGLRGAFF. The DNA for the CDR3 is TGCGCCAGCAGCTCCCCCGAGGGGCTTCGAGGGGCTTTCTTT.

This clone has just a few counts. The chain recombines TRBV11-2 with TRBJ1-1, with TRBD1 matching over 10 bases. V lost 7 bases to trimming and J lost 4 bases; unmatched junction nucleotides: 3. The CDR3 has 13 amino acids. CDR1 is SGHAT, CDR2 FQNNGV, per germline. The CDR3 coding sequence is TGTGCCAGCACCGGGGACAGGGGCACTGAAGCTTTCTTT. Encoded protein: CASTGDRGTEAFF. Drawing the rest from reference TRBV11-2 and TRBJ1-1, the complete variable domain is EAGVAQSPRYKIIEKRQSVAFWCNPISGHATLYWYQQILGQGPKLLIQFQNNGVVDDSQLPKDRFSAERLKGVDSTLKIQPAKLEDSAVYLCASTGDRGTEAFFGQGTRLTVV.

The rearrangement uses TRBV29-1 and TRBJ1-2; TRBD1 agrees at 8 bases. Unmatched junction bases numbered 10, after V lost 7 bases and J lost 6 bases. This CDR3 has 13 residues. Germline V gene data show CDR1 as SQVTM and CDR2 as ANQGSEA. The CDR3 protein is CSATRQGADGYTF. CDR3 nucleotide sequence: TGCAGCGCCACCCGCCAGGGGGCGGATGGCTACACCTTC.

The rearrangement uses TRBV28 and TRBJ1-4; 8 nucleotides line up with TRBD1. The CDR3 has 17 amino acids. V shed 4 bases and J 8 bases; nucleotides not matched to a gene: 15. Germline assignment: CDR1 MDHEN and CDR2 SYDVKM. This CDR3 reads CASSSAGLGQGREKLFF. The CDR3 DNA sequence: TGTGCCAGCAGTTCGGCCGGGTTAGGACAGGGAAGGGAAAAACTGTTTTTT.

With regard to this clone: The same CDR3 arises from other DNA sequences in this sample as well. This chain joins TRBV9 and TRBJ2-1; D call uncertain. CDR1 SGDLS and CDR2 YYNGEE come from the germline V gene. The CDR3 length is 13 residues. Trimming took off 2 bases at V and 7 bases at J, with 10 bases between the two ends. The CDR3 reads CASSVAARNEQFF. CDR3 coding DNA: TGTGCCAGCAGCGTGGCCGCCCGAAATGAGCAGTTCTTC.

The chain recombines TRBV5-1 with TRBJ1-3; no clear D. The CDR3 is made up of 13 amino acids. Trimming left V 4 bases short and J 2 bases short, with 7 bases between. Germline values: CDR1 SGHRS, CDR2 YFSETQ. CDR3 DNA sequence: TGCGCCAGCAGCACCGGGGCTGGAAACACCATATATTTT. Amino acid sequence: CASSTGAGNTIYF. The full variable domain, in which reference TRBV5-1 and TRBJ1-3 provide the parts outside the CDR3, is KAGVTQTPRYLIKTRGQQVTLSCSPISGHRSVSWYQQTPGQGLQFLFEYFSETQRNKGNFPGRFSGRQFSNSRSEMNVSTLELGDSALYLCASSTGAGNTIYFGEGSWLTVV.

V usage is TRBV7-2 and J usage is TRBJ2-7; the D gene could be TRBD1 or TRBD2 (5 bases each). The ends were cut back, 3 bases at V and 3 bases at J, with 15 bases in the middle. In germline, CDR1 is SGHTA, CDR2 FQGNSA. The CDR3 loop spans 15 amino acids. The CDR3 is CASSFIPGPSYEQYF. The CDR3, as DNA: TGTGCCAGCAGCTTTATCCCGGGGCCAAGCTACGAGCAGTACTTC. Full variable domain (remainder filled in from reference TRBV7-2 and TRBJ2-7): GAGVSQSPSNKVTEKGKDVELRCDPISGHTALYWYRQSLGQGLEFLIYFQGNSAPDKSGLPSDRFSAERTGGSVSTLTIQRTQQEDSAVYLCASSFIPGPSYEQYFGPGTRLTVT.

The chain carries TRBV18 and TRBJ1-4, with a tentative D call TRBD1 (6 bases). Trimming shortened V by 0 bases and J by 7 bases, and 12 bases separated the two germline ends. Per the germline V gene, CDR1 is KGHSH and CDR2 is LQKENI. CDR3 size: 15 residues. The CDR3 is CASSPPGGHAEKLFF. In DNA, the CDR3 is TGTGCCAGCTCACCACCGGGGGGCCATGCTGAAAAACTGTTTTTT.

Of note for this clone: Within the sample, other DNA sequences also encode this same CDR3. The chain recombines TRBV5-6 with TRBJ2-5; D is unresolved. V lost 1 base, J lost 2 bases, and 0 bases lay in between. This CDR3 contains 11 residues. The V gene's germline CDR1 is SGHDT and CDR2 YYEEEE. Written as DNA, the CDR3 is TGTGCCAGCAGCTTGCAAGAGACCCAGTACTTC. Protein sequence: CASSLQETQYF.

The rearrangement uses TRBV5-1 and TRBJ2-1, with D unclear. The germline gives CDR1 SGHRS, CDR2 YFSETQ. V was cut by 1 base and J by 9 bases, with 11 bases left in between. This CDR3 region has 13 residues. CDR3 amino acids: CASSLLPSGEQFF. CDR3 nucleotide sequence: TGCGCCAGCAGCTTGCTCCCGTCGGGTGAGCAGTTCTTC.

CDR3 nucleotide sequence: TGTGCCAGTAGTCCCGATCGGGGTACCTACGAGCAGTACTTC. This sequence encodes CASSPDRGTYEQYF. The rearrangement joins TRBV19 to TRBJ2-7; TRBD2 might be the D (5 bases). CDR1 LNHDA and CDR2 SQIVND come from the germline V gene (reference sequence). The CDR3 runs 14 residues. The V end was cut by 5 bases, the J end by 2 bases, with 13 bases between.

A word on this clone: The sample has other DNA sequences that encode this CDR3 too. The chain couples TRBV5-1 to TRBJ2-7; no reliable D call. V lost 1 base, J lost 5 bases, and 7 bases lay in between. Germline assignment: CDR1 SGHRS and CDR2 YFSETQ. The CDR3 is made up of 12 amino acids. This CDR3 reads CASSLPGNEQYF. CDR3 nucleotide sequence: TGCGCCAGCAGCTTGCCCGGCAACGAGCAGTACTTC.

The chain couples TRBV14 to TRBJ2-4; 8 nucleotides agree with TRBD2. The germline gives CDR1 SGHDN, CDR2 FVKESK. Germline trimming cut 4 bases from V and 7 bases from J; bases unmatched to any gene: 6. The CDR3 contains 14 residues. In DNA, the CDR3 is TGTGCCAGCAGCCTGAGCGGGAGCGCGAACATTCAGTACTTC. Residues: CASSLSGSANIQYF.

This chain links TRBV15 with TRBJ1-3, with D hard to call. Deletions cut 0 bases from V and 4 bases from J, with 13 bases between. Germline-derived CDR1 and CDR2 are LNHNV and YYDKDF (reference sequence). This CDR3 comprises 16 residues. The CDR3 region has the DNA TGTGCCACCAGCAGAGAGGTGGGGAGCTACGGAAACACCATATATTTT. Its translation is CATSREVGSYGNTIYF.

The rearrangement uses TRBV2 and TRBJ1-1; D remains unclear. This CDR3 is 11 amino acids long. V was pared by 7 bases and J by 8 bases, with 11 bases between. Germline V gene sequence: CDR1 SNHLY, CDR2 FYNNEI. CDR3 DNA sequence: TGTGCCAGCAAGTTCGAAGTGGAAGCTTTCTTT. It is translated as CASKFEVEAFF.

The genes are TRBV6-4 and TRBJ1-5; D is uncertain. CDR1 MRHNA and CDR2 SNTAGT come from the germline V gene. V lost 8 bases and J 0 bases, leaving 11 bases between the germline ends. This CDR3 is 14 amino acids long. The CDR3 spells CASPRRDSNQPQHF. CDR3 nucleotide sequence: TGTGCCAGCCCTCGACGGGATAGCAATCAGCCCCAGCATTTT.

On this clone: Different DNA sequences within this sample yield the same CDR3. V usage is TRBV30 and J usage is TRBJ1-1; 7 bases agree with TRBD1. CDR3 length: 13 amino acids. Germline CDR1 is GTSNPN and CDR2 is SVGIG (reference sequence). Losses at the gene ends were 3 bases for V and 4 bases for J; bases not matched to a gene: 5. CDR3 protein: CAWSHRGGTEAFF. The CDR3 coding sequence is TGTGCCTGGAGCCACAGGGGAGGCACTGAAGCTTTCTTT.